This TCR beta chain was sequenced for a study of shared clonotypes between healthy human individuals. The donors were adults (healthy and HIV-negative) with no recent acute infections or vaccinations. For sorted subsets, approximately 200 ng DNA per replicate equaled 33,000 or so T cell genomes. The repertoire was sequenced with immunoSEQ multiplex PCR; TCRdb's copy has only in-frame clones and lacks some. Of 2 million to 2.5 million clones in the sample, approximately 93% are singletons; the top ten hold 0.35% to 0.5%. In germline, CDR1 is SGDLS, CDR2 YYNGEE. V was clipped by 0 bases and J by 0 bases, with 13 bases between them. This CDR3 contains 16 residues. This clone is a singleton in its sample.

The clonotype comes from a man between 18 and 35 years old in good health. Some clones in this sample may be carry-over from other donors' samples. The chain recombines TRBV9 with TRBJ2-7; D is unclear. The sequencing sample was made of naive CD4+ T cells from PBMCs. Subset in this sample: CD45RA+ positively selected. CDR3 in amino acids: CASSVDPRLDSYEQYF. The CDR3 DNA sequence: TGTGCCAGCAGCGTAGACCCCCGTCTGGACTCCTACGAGCAGTACTTC.